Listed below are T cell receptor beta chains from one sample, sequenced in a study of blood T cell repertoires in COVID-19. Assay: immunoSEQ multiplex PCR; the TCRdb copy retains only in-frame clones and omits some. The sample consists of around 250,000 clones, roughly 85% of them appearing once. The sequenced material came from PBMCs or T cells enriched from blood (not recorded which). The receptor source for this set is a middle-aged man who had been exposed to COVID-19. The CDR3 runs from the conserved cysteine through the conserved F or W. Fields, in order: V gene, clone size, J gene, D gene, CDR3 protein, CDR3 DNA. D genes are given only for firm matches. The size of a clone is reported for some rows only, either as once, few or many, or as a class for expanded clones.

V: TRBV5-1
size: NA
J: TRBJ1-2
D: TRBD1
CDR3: CASHKSTWDRGDYGYTF
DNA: TGCGCCAGCCACAAGTCAACTTGGGACAGGGGAGATTATGGCTACACCTTC

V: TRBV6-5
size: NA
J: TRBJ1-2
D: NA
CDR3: CASSYSDRSYGYTF
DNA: TGTGCCAGCAGTTACTCGGACAGAAGTTATGGCTACACCTTC

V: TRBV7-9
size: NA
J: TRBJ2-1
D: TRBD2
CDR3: CASSFKPGLAFSINEQFF
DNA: TGTGCCAGCAGCTTTAAGCCGGGACTAGCTTTTTCAATAAATGAGCAGTTCTTC

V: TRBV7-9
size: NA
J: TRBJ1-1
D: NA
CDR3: CASILQTNTEAFF
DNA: TGTGCCAGCATATTACAGACGAACACTGAAGCTTTCTTT

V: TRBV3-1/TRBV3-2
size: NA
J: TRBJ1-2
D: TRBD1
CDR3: CASSPGTVYGYTF
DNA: TGTGCCAGCAGTCCCGGGACAGTCTATGGCTACACCTTC

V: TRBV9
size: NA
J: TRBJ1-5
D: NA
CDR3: CASSGGDQPQHF
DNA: TGTGCCAGCAGCGGGGGGGATCAGCCCCAGCATTTT

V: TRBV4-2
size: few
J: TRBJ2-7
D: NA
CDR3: CASSQDLLSSYEQYF
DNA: TGTGCCAGCAGCCAAGACCTTTTGAGCTCCTACGAGCAGTACTTC

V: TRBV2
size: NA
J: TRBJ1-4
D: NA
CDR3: CASSDSLEKLFF
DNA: TGTGCCAGCAGTGACAGTCTTGAAAAACTGTTTTTT

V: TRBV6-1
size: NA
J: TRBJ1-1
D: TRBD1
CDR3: CASSAPGQGIRVTEAFF
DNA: TGTGCCAGCAGTGCCCCGGGACAGGGGATAAGGGTCACTGAAGCTTTCTTT

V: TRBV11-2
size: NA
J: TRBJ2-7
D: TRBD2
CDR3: CASSSAGGSYEQYF
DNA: TGTGCCAGCAGCTCAGCGGGAGGGTCCTACGAGCAGTACTTC

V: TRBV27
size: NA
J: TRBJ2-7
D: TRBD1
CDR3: CASSFRGDRANEQYF
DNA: TGTGCCAGCAGTTTCCGGGGGGACAGGGCGAACGAGCAGTACTTC

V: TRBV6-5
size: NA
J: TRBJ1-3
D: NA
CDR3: CASISGVDTIYF
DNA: TGTGCCAGCATATCAGGGGTAGACACCATATATTTT

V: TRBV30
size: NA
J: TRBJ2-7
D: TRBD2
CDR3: CAWSKGLLLAGGSYEQYF
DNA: TGTGCCTGGAGTAAGGGATTACTCCTAGCGGGAGGATCCTACGAGCAGTACTTC

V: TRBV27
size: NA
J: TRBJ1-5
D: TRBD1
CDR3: CASSLGTGSNQPQHF
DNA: TGTGCCAGCAGTTTAGGGACAGGGAGCAATCAGCCCCAGCATTTT

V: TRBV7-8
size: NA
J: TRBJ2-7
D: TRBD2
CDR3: CASSFSGGLTYEQYF
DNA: TGTGCCAGCAGCTTCAGCGGGGGCCTCACCTACGAGCAGTACTTC

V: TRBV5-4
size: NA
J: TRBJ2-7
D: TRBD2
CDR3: CASSLRAGADYEQYF
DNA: TGTGCCAGCAGCCTCCGAGCGGGAGCAGACTACGAGCAGTACTTC

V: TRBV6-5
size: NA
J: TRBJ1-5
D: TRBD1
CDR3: CASIMDRVGNQPQHF
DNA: TGTGCCAGCATCATGGACAGGGTGGGGAATCAGCCCCAGCATTTT

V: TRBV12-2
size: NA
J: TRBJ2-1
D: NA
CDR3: CASRKKLRLAEYPLVSNEQFF
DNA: TGTGCAAGTCGCAAAAAACTCCGACTAGCGGAATACCCTTTAGTTAGCAATGAGCAGTTCTTC

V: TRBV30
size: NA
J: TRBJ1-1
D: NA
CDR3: CAWGSRREAFF
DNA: TGTGCCTGGGGCTCCCGGAGAGAAGCTTTCTTT

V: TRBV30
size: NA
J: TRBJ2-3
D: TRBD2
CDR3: CAWGLAGAPDTQYF
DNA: TGTGCCTGGGGACTAGCGGGAGCGCCAGATACGCAGTATTTT

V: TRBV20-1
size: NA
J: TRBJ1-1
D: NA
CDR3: CSASPLRGVEGTEAFF
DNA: TGCAGTGCTAGTCCCCTCCGGGGGGTCGAAGGTACTGAAGCTTTCTTT

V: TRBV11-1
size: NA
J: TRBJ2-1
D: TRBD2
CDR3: CASSPGLADNEQFF
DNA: TGTGCCAGCAGCCCGGGACTAGCTGACAATGAGCAGTTCTTC

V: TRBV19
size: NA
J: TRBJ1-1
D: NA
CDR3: CASSPIGVNTEAFF
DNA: TGTGCCAGTAGCCCCATCGGGGTGAACACTGAAGCTTTCTTT

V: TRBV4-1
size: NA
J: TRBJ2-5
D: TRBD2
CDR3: CASSLKSGSRETQYF
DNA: TGCGCCAGCAGCCTCAAAAGCGGGAGCCGAGAGACCCAGTACTTC

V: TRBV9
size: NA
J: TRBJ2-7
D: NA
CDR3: CASSVRGWGLVSEQYF
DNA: TGTGCCAGCAGCGTAAGGGGGTGGGGCCTGGTGAGTGAGCAGTACTTC

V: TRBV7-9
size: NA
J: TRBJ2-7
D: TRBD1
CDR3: CASSGWVTGTEQYF
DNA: TGTGCCAGCAGCGGGTGGGTGACAGGGACCGAGCAGTACTTC

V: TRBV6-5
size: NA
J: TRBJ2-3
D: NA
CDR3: CASSYSVGGTDTQYF
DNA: TGTGCCAGCAGTTACTCCGTCGGAGGCACAGATACGCAGTATTTT

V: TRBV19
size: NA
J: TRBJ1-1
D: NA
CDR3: CASSSFDRSLF
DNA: TGTGCCAGTAGTTCATTTGACAGGTCCCTCTTT

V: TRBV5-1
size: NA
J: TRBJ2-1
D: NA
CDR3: CASGGNEQFF
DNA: TGCGCCAGCGGCGGCAATGAGCAGTTCTTC

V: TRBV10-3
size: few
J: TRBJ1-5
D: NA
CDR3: CAISEWGGALDQPQHF
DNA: TGTGCCATCAGTGAGTGGGGGGGGGCCTTAGATCAGCCCCAGCATTTT

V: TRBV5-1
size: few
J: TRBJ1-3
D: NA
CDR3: CASILKNRPPPTPRGYSGNTIYF
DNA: TGCGCCAGCATTCTAAAGAATAGACCCCCGCCGACTCCCCGGGGTTACTCTGGAAACACCATATATTTT

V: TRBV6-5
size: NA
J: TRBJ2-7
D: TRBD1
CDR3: CASTVQGPYGEQYF
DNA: TGTGCCAGCACCGTACAGGGGCCCTACGGCGAGCAGTACTTC

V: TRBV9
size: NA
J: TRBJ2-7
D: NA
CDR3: CASSPREAPSYEQYF
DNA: TGTGCCAGCAGCCCAAGAGAAGCACCCTCCTACGAGCAGTACTTC

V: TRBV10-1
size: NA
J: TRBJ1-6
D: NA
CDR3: CASSTGSPDSPLHF
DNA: TGCGCCAGCAGTACAGGGTCCCCGGATTCACCCCTCCACTTT

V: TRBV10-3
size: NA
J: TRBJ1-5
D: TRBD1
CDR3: CATSGQGGTNSNQPQHF
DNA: TGTGCCACCTCGGGACAGGGGGGGACAAATAGCAATCAGCCCCAGCATTTT

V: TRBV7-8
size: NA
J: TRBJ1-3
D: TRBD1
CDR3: CASSLTGDKFSGNTIYF
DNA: TGTGCCAGCAGCTTGACAGGGGATAAGTTTTCTGGAAACACCATATATTTT

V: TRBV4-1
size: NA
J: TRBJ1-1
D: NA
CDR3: CASSQVQRRNTEAFF
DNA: TGCGCCAGCAGCCAAGTTCAACGGAGGAACACTGAAGCTTTCTTT

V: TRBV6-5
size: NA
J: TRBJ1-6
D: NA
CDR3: CASRRWDSPLHF
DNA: TGTGCCAGCAGGAGGTGGGATTCACCCCTCCACTTT

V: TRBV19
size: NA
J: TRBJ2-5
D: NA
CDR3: CASSSQGLSGETQYF
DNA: TGTGCCAGTAGTTCCCAGGGGTTATCGGGAGAGACCCAGTACTTC

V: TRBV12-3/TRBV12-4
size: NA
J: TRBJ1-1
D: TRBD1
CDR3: CASSPGTGRKAFF
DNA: TGTGCCAGCAGTCCGGGGACAGGTCGGAAAGCTTTCTTT

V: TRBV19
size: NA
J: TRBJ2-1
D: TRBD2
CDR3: CASDSGRAIVQEQFF
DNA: TGTGCCAGTGATAGCGGGAGGGCCATCGTACAAGAGCAGTTCTTC

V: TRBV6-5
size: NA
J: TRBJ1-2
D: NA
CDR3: CATGGEFGTIGYTF
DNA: TGTGCCACCGGAGGGGAGTTTGGAACTATTGGCTACACCTTC

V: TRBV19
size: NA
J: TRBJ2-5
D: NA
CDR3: CASSVLGTQETQYF
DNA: TGTGCCAGTAGTGTCTTGGGGACACAAGAGACCCAGTACTTC